A selection of T cell receptor beta chains follows, all from one sample in a study of cytomegalovirus exposure and HLA in healthy donors. Only in-frame clones appear in the TCRdb table, and some are missing; sequencing was by immunoSEQ multiplex PCR. Here the sample spans around 100,000 clones, about 66% being singletons. Source material: PBMCs. Source of these receptors: a man between 25 and 39 years old in good health and CMV-seronegative. The CDR3 runs from the conserved cysteine through the conserved F or W. D genes are given only for firm matches. For some rows the clone size is stated as once, few or many, or as a class when expanded; others skip it.

clone size	V gene	J gene	D gene	CDR3 DNA	CDR3 protein
few	TRBV11-1	TRBJ1-1	.	TGTGCCAGCAGCTCGCACGACGGGGGCACTGAAGCTTTCTTT	CASSSHDGGTEAFF
.	TRBV5-6	TRBJ1-1	.	TGTGCCAGCAGTTATGGGGGGGTGAACACTGAAGCTTTCTTT	CASSYGGVNTEAFF
.	TRBV9	TRBJ2-3	TRBD2	TGTGCCAGCAGCTCACGACTAGCGGGTACCACAGATACGCAGTATTTT	CASSSRLAGTTDTQYF
once	TRBV4-2	TRBJ2-7	TRBD2	TGTGCCAGCAGCCAAGATACGGGAGGGTCCTACGAGCAGTACTTC	CASSQDTGGSYEQYF
.	TRBV30	TRBJ1-2	TRBD1	TGTGCCTGGGAGGGGGCAGGGGCGGGCTATGGCTACACCTTC	CAWEGAGAGYGYTF
.	TRBV29-1	TRBJ2-3	TRBD2	TGCAGCGTTGATGGGACTAGCGAGAGCACAGATACGCAGTATTTT	CSVDGTSESTDTQYF
few	TRBV7-2	TRBJ1-5	TRBD1	TGTGCCAGCAGCCGAGGACAGGGCGGCAATCAGCCCCAGCATTTT	CASSRGQGGNQPQHF
many	TRBV7-6	TRBJ2-2	TRBD1	TGTGCCAGCAGCTTAGTACCCCCCGGGACAGGGGGCACCGGGGAGCTGTTTTTT	CASSLVPPGTGGTGELFF
.	TRBV28	TRBJ2-1	.	TGTGCCAGTCGAACAGGGTACAATGAGCAGTTCTTC	CASRTGYNEQFF
few	TRBV27	TRBJ1-1	TRBD1	TGTGCCAGCAGTGACAGGGGGAACACTGAAGCTTTCTTT	CASSDRGNTEAFF
.	TRBV5-1	TRBJ2-7	.	TGCGCCAGCAGCGCCGGACGGGGGTACGAGCAGTACTTC	CASSAGRGYEQYF
.	TRBV9	TRBJ1-2	TRBD1	TGTGCCAGCGGACAGGGCGGGGGTCATGGCTACACCTTC	CASGQGGGHGYTF
once	TRBV19	TRBJ1-2	.	TGTGCCAGTAGTATAGCTGGGAGCACGGGCTACACCTTC	CASSIAGSTGYTF
.	TRBV28	TRBJ2-3	TRBD2	TGTGCCAGCCTAGCGGGAAGAGCGACAGATACGCAGTATTTT	CASLAGRATDTQYF
.	TRBV5-1	TRBJ2-7	.	TGCGCCAGCAGCTCCAGGGACTACGAGCAGTACTTC	CASSSRDYEQYF
.	TRBV27	TRBJ2-7	TRBD2	TGTGCCAGCAGTTTATTAGCGGGGTCCTACGAGCAGTACTTC	CASSLLAGSYEQYF
.	TRBV27	TRBJ1-5	TRBD1	TGTGCCACCTCCATGGGGGACAGCTCTCTCGGGAAGCCCCAGCATTTT	CATSMGDSSLGKPQHF
.	TRBV4-3	TRBJ2-3	.	TGCGCCAGCAGCCAAGAGAGCGCCGATACGCAGTATTTT	CASSQESADTQYF
.	TRBV7-2	TRBJ2-5	TRBD2	TGTGCCAGCAGCTTATTCCCGAAGGGACTAGGCGTTCAAGAGACCCAGTACTTC	CASSLFPKGLGVQETQYF
few	TRBV29-1	TRBJ2-7	.	TGCAGCGTTCTAGATAGGAGCTCCTACGAGCAGTACTTC	CSVLDRSSYEQYF
few	TRBV18	TRBJ1-1	TRBD1	TGTGCCAGCTCAAACCAGGGGGGCTTCACTGAAGCTTTCTTT	CASSNQGGFTEAFF
once	TRBV27	TRBJ1-1	.	TGTGCCAGCAGTTTATTTGAGGGGAACACTGAAGCTTTCTTT	CASSLFEGNTEAFF
.	TRBV5-6	TRBJ2-7	.	TGTGCCAGCAGCTCCCAGATTTACGAGCAGTACTTC	CASSSQIYEQYF
.	TRBV7-3	TRBJ2-3	TRBD1	TGTGCCAGCAGCCCCTTTCAACCGGGACAGGGAACAGATACGCAGTATTTT	CASSPFQPGQGTDTQYF
.	TRBV6-5	TRBJ1-4	TRBD1	TGTGCCAGCAGTTCCGGGACAGGGATCGAAAAACTGTTTTTT	CASSSGTGIEKLFF
.	TRBV30	TRBJ1-1	TRBD1	TGTGCCTGGAGGACAGGGTATACTGAAGCTTTCTTT	CAWRTGYTEAFF
.	TRBV9	TRBJ1-6	TRBD1	TGTGCCAGCAGCCGGGACAGCTCCCCCAATTCACCCCTCCACTTT	CASSRDSSPNSPLHF
.	TRBV11-2	TRBJ1-4	TRBD1	TGTGCCAGCAGCTTGATAGACAGGGGTGAAAAACTGTTTTTT	CASSLIDRGEKLFF
.	TRBV28	TRBJ1-5	TRBD1	TGTGCCAGCAGTTTAGGAACAGGGGTGTTCAATCAGCCCCAGCATTTT	CASSLGTGVFNQPQHF
few	TRBV30	TRBJ1-1	TRBD1	TGTGCCTGGGCGACTCCTCTGGGACAGGGACACACTGAAGCTTTCTTT	CAWATPLGQGHTEAFF
.	TRBV19	TRBJ1-1	.	TGTGCCAGTGCATATATTTACAGGAGTCAAGCTTTCTTT	CASAYIYRSQAFF
.	TRBV28	TRBJ2-7	TRBD2	TGTGCCAGCAGTTTATGGCCTAGCGGGACCTCCGGCGAGCAGTACTTC	CASSLWPSGTSGEQYF
.	TRBV5-1	TRBJ2-7	TRBD1	TGCGCCAGCAGTCACCAAGTAGAGACAGGGGGTCCCAGGTACTTC	CASSHQVETGGPRYF
.	TRBV7-9	TRBJ1-6	.	TGTGCCAGCAGCTTAGGGTCAGACTATAATTCACCCCTCCACTTT	CASSLGSDYNSPLHF
.	TRBV7-2	TRBJ2-2	TRBD1	TGTGCCAGCAGCCTCCGACAGGGCGATTTCACCGGGGAGCTGTTTTTT	CASSLRQGDFTGELFF
once	TRBV6-5	TRBJ1-1	TRBD1	TGTGCCAGCAGTTTGACAGGGGGCGGGGGCACTGAAGCTTTCTTT	CASSLTGGGGTEAFF